One sample yielded the 16 T cell receptor beta chains listed below, sequenced in a study of Graves' ophthalmopathy and Graves' hyperthyroidism. Amplification from RNA transcripts yielded the TCR beta CDR3 regions. A first-round RT-PCR used HTBI primers, followed by a second-round multiplex PCR. TCRdb ran MiXCR on the multiplex PCR reads and lists one entry per CDR3 protein. The data show around 1,000,000 distinct CDR3 sequences, around a third seen once. Sequencing used peripheral blood or thyroid tissue (not recorded which). These receptors were collected from an adult man with Graves' hyperthyroidism.

This clonotype was recorded many times. The chain is built from TRBV10-1 and TRBJ2-2; D possibly corresponds to TRBD2 (6 bases). Trimming removed 0 bases from V and 7 bases from J, with 9 bases in between. Germline V CDR1 and CDR2: WNHNN, SYGVQD (reference sequence). There are 14 residues in the CDR3. The CDR3 protein is CASSESGGDGELFF. In nucleotides, the CDR3 is TGCGCCAGCAGTGAGTCGGGGGGAGACGGGGAGCTGTTTTTT.

The gene calls are TRBV25-1 and TRBJ2-7; D not resolved. Germline V lookup: CDR1 MGHDK, CDR2 SYGVNS. The CDR3 is 14 amino acids. Between the trimmed V and J ends, which lost 7 bases and 2 bases, there was a span of 15 bases. CDR3 in amino acids: CASKSDWVPYEQYF. CDR3 sequence (DNA): TGTGCCAGCAAAAGCGACTGGGTCCCCTACGAGCAGTACTTC.

The rearrangement uses TRBV7-2 and TRBJ1-1; 9 nucleotides align to TRBD1. V lost 5 bases, J lost 0 bases, and 7 bases stayed unmatched. The germline gives CDR1 SGHTA, CDR2 FQGNSA. The CDR3 extends over 16 amino acids. This CDR3 is CASSRDRGVMNTEAFF. DNA of the CDR3: TGTGCCAGCAGCCGAGACAGGGGGGTCATGAACACTGAAGCTTTCTTT. The whole variable domain, filled in from reference TRBV7-2 and TRBJ1-1, reads GAGVSQSPSNKVTEKGKDVELRCDPISGHTALYWYRQSLGQGLEFLIYFQGNSAPDKSGLPSDRFSAERTGGSVSTLTIQRTQQEDSAVYLCASSRDRGVMNTEAFFGQGTRLTVV.

The chain links TRBV10-2 to TRBJ2-7; D gene ambiguous. The germline V and J ends were trimmed by 6 bases and 1 base, with 19 bases remaining between them. The germline CDR1 and CDR2 sequences are WSHSY and SAAADI. The CDR3 extends over 16 amino acids. CDR3 region: CASSQDLGISSYEQYF. The CDR3 nucleotides are TGCGCCAGCAGCCAAGATCTTGGGATCTCATCCTACGAGCAGTACTTC.

This clonotype has at least ten counts. The chain carries TRBV19 and TRBJ2-6, with D maybe TRBD1 (5 bases). The CDR3 extends over 13 amino acids. The V gene lost 3 bases and the J gene lost 6 bases, with 6 bases spanning the gap. The germline CDR1 and CDR2 sequences are LNHDA and SQIVND (reference sequence). The DNA for the CDR3 is TGTGCCAGTAGTATGACAGAGGCCAACGTCCTGACTTTC. This gives the protein CASSMTEANVLTF.

The sample holds a few counts of this clonotype. This sequence joins TRBV3-1 and TRBJ1-5, with D hard to call. The CDR3 is 15 amino acids. The germline CDR1 and CDR2 sequences are LGHDT and YNNKEL (reference sequence). Trimming cost V 3 bases and J 0 bases, with 9 bases left between them. CDR3 sequence reads: CASSQGQNSNQPQHF. The DNA for the CDR3 is TGTGCCAGCAGCCAGGGCCAGAATAGCAATCAGCCCCAGCATTTT.

Regarding this clonotype: At one end the junction does not follow the germline gene, possibly because of a read error. The rearrangement links TRBV30 to TRBJ1-5, with D possibly TRBD1 on 5 matching bases. Germline-derived CDR1 and CDR2 are GTSNPN and SVGIG (reference sequence). The CDR3 runs 13 residues. The chain's CDR3 is CAWSVVDNQPRHF. CDR3 coding DNA: TGTGCCTGGAGTGTCGTGGACAATCAGCCCCGGCATTTT.

This sequence joins TRBV6-1 and TRBJ1-6; D is uncertain. The CDR3 runs to 16 residues. In germline, CDR1 is MNHNS, CDR2 SASEGT. The V gene lost 5 bases and the J gene lost 10 bases, with 21 bases spanning the gap. The CDR3 coding sequence is TGTGCCAGCAGTCACGTTCAGCCCTTTTTGAAGTCACCCCTCCACTTT. This translates into CASSHVQPFLKSPLHF.

J is TRBJ1-2 and V is TRBV7-2; 7 bases match TRBD1. Germline V gene data show CDR1 as SGHTA and CDR2 as FQGNSA. V was pared by 5 bases and J by 3 bases, with 3 bases of the junction left unmatched. The CDR3 spans 13 residues. As DNA, the CDR3 is TGTGCCAGCAGCGATGGGACAGACTATGGCTACACCTTC. This encodes CASSDGTDYGYTF.

The chain uses TRBV28 and TRBJ1-5; D is possibly TRBD1 (6 bases). Per the germline V gene, CDR1 is MDHEN and CDR2 is SYDVKM. Trimming took off 3 bases at V and 7 bases at J, with 19 bases between the two ends. This CDR3 spans 16 amino acids. This CDR3 is CASSLGAREGSQPQHF. In DNA, the CDR3 is TGTGCCAGCAGTTTGGGGGCGCGCGAAGGAAGCCAGCCCCAGCATTTT.

This clonotype appeared a single time. The junction differs from germline at one of its ends, possibly a read error. This chain joins TRBV11-1 and TRBJ2-1; perhaps TRBD1 as D (6 bases). CDR1 and CDR2 from the germline V gene are SGHAT and FQDESV (reference sequence). The CDR3 has 16 amino acids. The CDR3 DNA follows: TGTGCCAGCAGCTTTGCGACAGGAGCTACCTACAGTGAGCAGTTCTTC. Its protein is CASSFATGATYSEQFF.

The rearrangement uses TRBV7-8 and TRBJ2-3, with TRBD2 as a possible D gene (5 bases). Germline lookup yields CDR1 SGHVS and CDR2 FQNEAQ. With 5 bases removed from V and 2 bases from J, the gap between germline ends came to 14 bases. The CDR3 covers 15 residues. The CDR3 region has the DNA TGTGCCAGCAGCCAAGAGGGCAGGATCACAGATACGCAGTATTTT. It encodes CASSQEGRITDTQYF.

This clonotype appeared a few times. V gene TRBV24-1 combines with J gene TRBJ2-5; D is unclear. From germline, CDR1 is KGHDR and CDR2 SFDVKD. The V end was cut by 3 bases, the J end by 3 bases, with 13 bases between. The CDR3 covers 15 residues. The CDR3 bases are TGTGCCACCAGTGATAGGGCTAACGTCGAAGAGACCCAGTACTTC. It specifies CATSDRANVEETQYF.

In its sample, this clonotype was seen many times. The genes are TRBV12-3 or TRBV12-4 and TRBJ2-7; 9 bases map to TRBD1. The CDR3 covers 15 residues. Trimming took 5 bases from V and 4 from J; bases not matched to a gene: 9. Here the CDR3 reads CASSVYGTGLYEQYF. Written as DNA, the CDR3 is TGTGCCAGCAGTGTCTACGGGACAGGGTTGTACGAGCAGTACTTC.

This chain joins TRBV29-1 and TRBJ1-2; 12 bases are shared with TRBD1. This CDR3 spans 12 amino acids. V dropped 6 bases and J dropped 8; count of bases not matched to a gene: 4. Germline CDR1 is SQVTM and CDR2 is ANQGSEA. CDR3 loop: CSVGDRGLGYTF. The CDR3 DNA reads TGCAGCGTCGGGGACAGGGGGCTCGGCTACACCTTC. Full variable domain (missing parts from reference TRBV29-1 and TRBJ1-2): SAVISQKPSRDICQRGTSLTIQCQVDSQVTMMFWYRQQPGQSLTLIATANQGSEATYESGFVIDKFPISRPNLTFSTLTVSNMSPEDSSIYLCSVGDRGLGYTFGSGTRLTVV.

In this sample, this clonotype turned up many times. The chain has TRBV6-2 or TRBV6-3 and TRBJ2-6; possibly TRBD1 for D (5 bases). The CDR3 extends over 15 amino acids. The germline V gene has CDR1 MNHEY and CDR2 SVGEGT. Deletions cut 6 bases from V and 1 base from J, with 10 bases between. In DNA, the CDR3 is TGTGCCAGCAGCGACCCAGGGTCTGGGGCCAACGTCCTGACTTTC. Translated, it gives CASSDPGSGANVLTF.